This T cell receptor beta chain was profiled in a study of CD8 T cells in Susac syndrome. Reverse transcription of about 0.5 to 1 ug RNA used random hexamers. Via MiXCR, TCRdb re-called the immunoSEQ multiplex PCR reads, giving one row per CDR3 protein. The sample lists approximately 260,000 distinct CDR3 sequences, around 96% occurring once. Germline CDR1 is KGHDR and CDR2 is SFDVKD. V lost 7 bases to trimming and J lost 3 bases; unmatched junction nucleotides: 5. The CDR3 covers 15 residues. The sample taken for sequencing was CD4+ T cells from PBMCs. The chain employs TRBV24-1 and TRBJ2-3, with 11 positions matching TRBD2. The TCR was taken from a human donor with Susac syndrome. CDR3 region: CATRGTSGETDTQYF. The CDR3 DNA is TGTGCCACCAGGGGGACTAGCGGTGAAACAGATACGCAGTATTTT.